This record covers a single T cell receptor (beta chain). Germline-derived CDR1 and CDR2 are LNHNV and YYDKDF (reference sequence). V was trimmed by 2 bases and J by 0 bases, leaving 8 bases between them. The CDR3 is 14 residues long. This specimen belongs to a study of blood T cell repertoires in COVID-19. On the study more broadly: The United States, Italy and Spain were the sources of the acute and convalescent COVID-19 samples. T cells, B-cell-depleted T cells, or PBMCs supplied cDNA or gDNA.

In the authors' workflow: Amplified reference gene primers provided the basis for estimating nucleated cell counts. Sequenced by immunoSEQ multiplex PCR; TCRdb stores in-frame clones only, minus some. Clonal size and the V and J genes are those of that table, whereas D and trimming came from the DNA. The sample has around 40,000 clones, 80% to 90% seen once. Sequenced: peripheral blood. The J gene is TRBJ2-7, the V gene TRBV15; D remains unclear. The source is a man aged 45-60 years with active or convalescent COVID-19. The CDR3 sequence: CATSRPSGSYEQYF. CDR3 bases: TGTGCCACCAGCAGACCTTCGGGCTCCTACGAGCAGTACTTC.